A selection of T cell receptor beta chains follows, all from one sample in a study of blood T cell repertoires in COVID-19. TCRdb's copy holds only in-frame clones and misses some; the assay was immunoSEQ multiplex PCR. Among over 60,000 clones listed, 85% to 90% were seen once. Sequenced: peripheral blood. All receptors derive from a man in his forties or fifties with acute or convalescent COVID-19. Both conserved end residues are part of each CDR3.

>TRBV19|11|TRBJ1-2
CASNQRYGYTF
>TRBV27|11|TRBJ1-1
CASSWRSEAFF
>TRBV2|15|TRBJ2-7
CASSDSRQATYEQYF
>TRBV6-5|15|TRBJ2-1
CASRTRVDSYNEQFF
>TRBV7-2|14|TRBJ2-3
CASSFGYFTDTQYF
>TRBV10-3|15|TRBJ1-5
CAIGTGYNSNQPQHF
>TRBV27|17|TRBJ2-1
CASSRPTGTGLNNEQFF
>TRBV30|15|TRBJ2-3
CAWSVLAGGTDTQYF
>TRBV5-6|14|TRBJ1-2
CASSFRGQDYGYTF
>TRBV19|13|TRBJ1-1
CATTLAGRVEAFF
>TRBV6-6|13|TRBJ2-7
CASSYTPGGEQYF
>TRBV6-2/TRBV6-3|16|TRBJ2-5
CASSTITGAPKETQYF
>TRBV29-1|14|TRBJ2-3
CSGLSGAGTDTQYF
>TRBV11-3|16|TRBJ2-1
CASSPGQGSSYNEQFF
>TRBV6-5|15|TRBJ1-4
CASRTLTEPNEKLFF
>TRBV19|14|TRBJ2-1
CASSISVSYNEQFF
>TRBV6-6|14|TRBJ1-1
CASSYDRQNTEAFF
>TRBV7-2|16|TRBJ1-4
CASSLGQVWGGEKLFF
>TRBV11-3|14|TRBJ2-5
CASSLRTVQETQYF
>TRBV9|15|TRBJ2-7
CASSALGDRGDEQYF
>TRBV15|16|TRBJ1-5
CATSSVTGGTNQPQHF
>TRBV7-2|14|TRBJ1-1
CASSGGQLNTEAFF
>TRBV7-9|16|TRBJ2-2
CASSFLGTTNTGELFF
>TRBV3-1/TRBV3-2|16|TRBJ1-2
CASSERWTGAFYGYTF
>TRBV19|15|TRBJ2-7
CASSVTGTGTYEQYF
>TRBV29-1|12|TRBJ1-1
CSAEGVYTEAFF
>TRBV29-1|14|TRBJ1-4
CSVEAGEGNEKLFF
>TRBV6-2/TRBV6-3|17|TRBJ2-1
CASSYLGAGGPRNEQFF
>TRBV9|16|TRBJ2-3
CASSGGVGLGTDTQYF
>TRBV7-9|15|TRBJ1-3
CASSLLGDSGNTIYF
>TRBV7-2|16|TRBJ2-3
CASSFSTSGGTDTQYF
>TRBV2|16|TRBJ1-2
CASRPLDRGMGYGYTF
>TRBV11-2|14|TRBJ1-4
CASSRRATNEKLFF
>TRBV12-5|16|TRBJ1-6
CASGLVIGRFGSPLHF
>TRBV29-1|11|TRBJ2-3
CSVLAMGTQYF
>TRBV7-2|13|TRBJ1-2
CASSLQGYYGYTF
>TRBV5-1|12|TRBJ2-1
CASSLAVNEQFF
>TRBV30|15|TRBJ1-5
CAWSVLGNSNQPQHF
>TRBV9|15|TRBJ2-2
CASSVGPSWTGELFF
>TRBV20-1|11|TRBJ1-4
CSAFTEEKLFF
>TRBV4-3|16|TRBJ2-3
CASSQESAGYADTQYF